The 32 T cell receptor beta chains listed next were all sequenced from one sample in a study of T-cell memory formation after mild COVID-19 (dated by TCRdb to about 2021). The library was built by means of 5' RACE. Instrument on record: Illumina NovaSeq 6000. In-frame beta chains were kept once TCRdb had trimmed the public reads at Q25 with fastp and called clones with MiXCR. Entries are consolidated by CDR3 protein sequence, retaining the most common genes and DNA. The sample records under 250,000 distinct CDR3 sequences, roughly 10% of which are singletons. The top ten hold just over 3% of the sample. Sequenced: PBMCs or a T cell subset sorted from them (not recorded which). The receptors were sampled from a man between 18 and 35 years old who had mild COVID-19 (a few samples of this study predate the infection). The sample titles of this study are shuffled in the database, so cell type and time point are left out; the donor was told from shared clones.

This clonotype showed up many times. CDR3 in amino acids: CASNPRVGDTQYF. The CDR3 bases are TGTGCCAGTAACCCCCGCGTCGGCGATACGCAGTATTTT. The rearrangement uses TRBV19 and TRBJ2-3; D unresolved. V shed 7 bases and J shed 6 bases, with 14 bases lying between them. The CDR3 spans 13 residues. Germline CDR1 reads LNHDA; CDR2 reads SQIVND (reference sequence).

This clonotype occurred a few times. V gene TRBV7-2 combines with J gene TRBJ2-7; D is perhaps TRBD1 (6 bases). Trimming removed 5 bases at V and 0 bases at J, with 17 bases between. Germline lookup yields CDR1 SGHTA and CDR2 FQGNSA. This CDR3 comprises 16 residues. This chain's CDR3 is CASSERDTTDSYEQYF. The DNA of the CDR3 is TGTGCCAGCAGCGAGAGGGACACTACAGACTCCTACGAGCAGTACTTC.

J is TRBJ2-3 and V is TRBV24-1; 10 bases map to TRBD1. CDR1 is KGHDR and CDR2 is SFDVKD in the germline V gene. V gave up 10 bases and J gave up 5 bases; unmatched junction bases: 5. The CDR3 is made up of 13 amino acids. In DNA, the CDR3 is TGTGCCACTAAGACAGGGGGCGGAGATACGCAGTATTTT. Its protein is CATKTGGGDTQYF.

The chain couples TRBV13 to TRBJ1-2; the match to TRBD1 covers 10 bases. V was pared by 0 bases and J by 5 bases, with 9 bases of the junction left unmatched. CDR1 and CDR2 (germline): PRHDT, FYEKMQ (reference sequence). This CDR3 spans 17 amino acids. The CDR3 region has the DNA TGTGCCAGCAGCTTAGGAAGGATCCCGGGACAGGGGTATGGCTACACCTTC. As protein: CASSLGRIPGQGYGYTF.

This clonotype was counted at least ten times. The chain is built from TRBV20-1 and TRBJ1-4; 7 positions match TRBD1. V lost 1 base, J lost 7 bases, and 0 bases stayed unmatched. The CDR3 runs to 12 residues. Per the germline V gene, CDR1 is DFQATT and CDR2 is SNEGSKA (reference sequence). The CDR3 nucleotides are TGCAGTGCTAGAGCAGGGGGTGAAAAACTGTTTTTT. It is translated as CSARAGGEKLFF.

The sample holds a few counts of this clonotype. The chain is built from TRBV7-8 and TRBJ2-7; D remains unclear. CDR3 size: 17 residues. V was clipped by 4 bases and J by 4 bases, with 23 bases between them. CDR1 and CDR2 from the germline V gene are SGHVS and FQNEAQ. CDR3 DNA: TGTGCCAGCAGCTCCAGGAAGAGGCCAGGTCGGCTATACGAGCAGTACGTC. This encodes CASSSRKRPGRLYEQYV.

The genes are TRBV7-2 and TRBJ1-2; no clear D. This CDR3 is 15 amino acids long. Germline V gene sequence: CDR1 SGHTA, CDR2 FQGNSA. V was cut by 5 bases and J by 5 bases, with 18 bases left in between. CDR3 sequence reads: CASSPLGGPTYGYTF. CDR3 nucleotide sequence: TGTGCCAGCAGCCCCCTCGGTGGTCCGACGTATGGCTACACCTTC.

The J gene is TRBJ2-5, the V gene TRBV7-6, with TRBD1 as a possible D gene (6 bases). The CDR3 extends over 15 amino acids. Germline V gives CDR1 SGHVS, CDR2 FNYEAQ. V was trimmed by 2 bases and J by 0 bases, leaving 10 bases between them. The CDR3 sequence is CASSLTGPNQETQYF. The CDR3 bases are TGTGCCAGCAGCTTAACAGGGCCTAACCAAGAGACCCAGTACTTC.

The chain employs TRBV14 and TRBJ2-7; D is unclear. The CDR3 contains 13 residues. V lost 3 bases and J 3 bases, leaving 9 bases between the germline ends. Germline CDR1 SGHDN, CDR2 FVKESK. The CDR3 is CASSHFDGYEQYF. CDR3 bases: TGTGCCAGCAGCCATTTCGACGGCTACGAGCAGTACTTC.

This clonotype appeared a few times. The CDR3 DNA reads TGCGCCAGCAGCCGCCGCGACGGCGACACTGAAGCTTTCTTT. Protein: CASSRRDGDTEAFF. The chain uses TRBV5-1 and TRBJ1-1; D remains ambiguous. The length of the CDR3 is 14 residues. V lost 4 bases, J lost 3 bases, and 13 bases lay in between. Germline V lookup: CDR1 SGHRS, CDR2 YFSETQ.

This clonotype appeared a few times. CDR3 bases: TGTGCCAGCAGCGGGTCAAGGATTACAGATACGCAGTATTTT. Translation: CASSGSRITDTQYF. V and J are TRBV7-3 and TRBJ2-3, with D hard to call. Trimming pared 5 bases from V and 3 bases from J, leaving 12 bases between. The CDR3 has 14 amino acids. The germline CDR1 and CDR2 sequences are SGHTA and FQGTGA. Using reference TRBV7-3 and TRBJ2-3 for the parts outside the CDR3, the full variable domain is GAGVSQTPSNKVTEKGKYVELRCDPISGHTALYWYRQSLGQGPEFLIYFQGTGAADDSGLPNDRFFAVRPEGSVSTLKIQRTERGDSAVYLCASSGSRITDTQYFGPGTRLTVL.

This clonotype was picked up many times. This chain links TRBV5-1 with TRBJ2-3; D call uncertain. Trimming took 0 bases from V and 2 from J, leaving 10 bases between them. Germline V gene data show CDR1 as SGHRS and CDR2 as YFSETQ. The CDR3 extends over 15 amino acids. The CDR3 loop reads CASSLGQTLTDTQYF. The DNA of the CDR3 is TGCGCCAGCAGCTTGGGGCAGACTCTCACAGATACGCAGTATTTT.

The table lists this clonotype with a few counts. The chain employs TRBV6-5 and TRBJ1-2; no clear D. Germline CDR1 and CDR2: MNHEY and SVGAGI. The CDR3 covers 13 residues. Between the trimmed V and J ends, which lost 0 bases and 8 bases, there was a span of 10 bases. The CDR3 nucleotides are TGTGCCAGCAGTTACTCGTTAACTGGCGGCTACACCTTC. Translation gives CASSYSLTGGYTF.

The rearrangement joins TRBV4-3 to TRBJ2-7, with 8 nucleotides matching TRBD2. The CDR3 extends over 15 amino acids. V trimming: 1 base; J trimming: 0 bases; junction bases outside the gene matches: 2. CDR1 and CDR2 from the germline V gene are LGHNA and YSLEER. The CDR3 DNA follows: TGCGCCAGCAGCCAAGTCCTAGCGGGCTCCTACGAGCAGTACTTC. Its translation: CASSQVLAGSYEQYF.

This clonotype was recorded a few times. CDR3 sequence reads: CASSLDGRGLKDTGELFF. CDR3 coding DNA: TGCGCCAGCAGCTTGGATGGCAGGGGGCTAAAAGACACCGGGGAGCTGTTTTTT. The chain carries TRBV5-1 and TRBJ2-2, with TRBD1 matching 8 bases. Germline CDR1 and CDR2: SGHRS and YFSETQ. V lost 0 bases to trimming and J lost 3 bases; unmatched junction nucleotides: 10. The CDR3 is made up of 18 amino acids.

This clonotype was picked up a small number of times. V usage is TRBV18 and J usage is TRBJ2-5; D gene ambiguous. Per the germline V gene, CDR1 is KGHSH and CDR2 is LQKENI. V was trimmed by 2 bases and J by 5 bases, leaving 9 bases between them. The CDR3 is 13 amino acids. The CDR3 DNA reads TGTGCCAGCTCACCATCGGGCAGGGAGACCCAGTACTTC. It translates to CASSPSGRETQYF. Drawing the rest from reference TRBV18 and TRBJ2-5, the complete variable domain is NAGVMQNPRHLVRRRGQEARLRCSPMKGHSHVYWYRQLPEEGLKFMVYLQKENIIDESGMPKERFSAEFPKEGPSILRIQQVVRGDSAAYFCASSPSGRETQYFGPGTRLLVL.

This clonotype came up many times. The chain's CDR3 is CASSLSGNAGEAFF. CDR3 DNA: TGTGCCAGCAGCTTATCAGGGAATGCGGGTGAAGCTTTCTTT. This sequence joins TRBV7-2 and TRBJ1-1; tentatively, D is TRBD1 (5 bases). The germline V and J ends were trimmed by 2 bases and 7 bases, with 14 bases remaining between them. The CDR3 spans 14 residues. CDR1 is SGHTA, CDR2 FQGNSA, per germline.

This clonotype turned up a few times. The chain combines TRBV7-2 with TRBJ1-3, with D perhaps TRBD1 (5 bases). Deletions cut 5 bases from V and 7 bases from J, with 12 bases between. Germline CDR1 SGHTA, CDR2 FQGNSA. The CDR3 is made up of 13 amino acids. The CDR3 nucleotides are TGTGCCAGCAGCCCGGCCTGGGGGAACACCATATATTTT. Protein product: CASSPAWGNTIYF. The full variable domain, rest sourced from reference TRBV7-2 and TRBJ1-3, is GAGVSQSPSNKVTEKGKDVELRCDPISGHTALYWYRQSLGQGLEFLIYFQGNSAPDKSGLPSDRFSAERTGGSVSTLTIQRTQQEDSAVYLCASSPAWGNTIYFGEGSWLTVV.

The rearrangement uses TRBV20-1 and TRBJ2-7; no clear D. Germline lookup yields CDR1 DFQATT and CDR2 SNEGSKA (reference sequence). The CDR3 is made up of 13 amino acids. Deletions cut 6 bases from V and 3 bases from J, with 15 bases between. The DNA of the CDR3 is TGCAGTGCCAGAAGTCGGACCAACTACGAGCAGTACTTC. Encoded protein: CSARSRTNYEQYF.

This clonotype was picked up a small number of times. V and J are TRBV18 and TRBJ1-1; D possibly corresponds to TRBD1 (5 bases). This CDR3 is 16 amino acids long. Germline V gene data show CDR1 as KGHSH and CDR2 as LQKENI. Trimming took off 6 bases at V and 2 bases at J, with 19 bases between the two ends. CDR3 sequence (DNA): TGTGCCAGCTCCCCCTTTGGGGGGGAAATAAACACTGAAGCTTTCTTT. Translated: CASSPFGGEINTEAFF.

This clonotype was seen at least ten times. This chain links TRBV5-1 with TRBJ2-7; D remains ambiguous. Looked up from germline, CDR1 is SGHRS and CDR2 is YFSETQ. CDR3 length: 14 amino acids. The V end lost 0 bases, the J end lost 2 bases, and 9 bases lay between the germline ends. The CDR3: CASSLGPGPYEQYF. The CDR3 DNA follows: TGCGCCAGCAGCTTGGGTCCAGGCCCCTACGAGCAGTACTTC.

This clonotype has a count of ten or more. The chain uses TRBV4-1 and TRBJ2-7; D not certain. CDR1 is MGHRA, CDR2 YSYEKL, per germline. The CDR3 spans 15 residues. Deletions cut 0 bases from V and 4 bases from J, with 13 bases between. Here the CDR3 reads CASSQDPGYIYEQYF. CDR3 coding DNA: TGCGCCAGCAGCCAAGATCCGGGCTACATATACGAGCAGTACTTC.

The rearrangement links TRBV6-5 to TRBJ2-2; D remains ambiguous. Germline V lookup: CDR1 MNHEY, CDR2 SVGAGI. The CDR3 has 11 amino acids. Trimming removed 4 bases at V and 7 bases at J, with 4 bases between. The CDR3 coding sequence is TGTGCCAGCAGTTGGGGCGGGGAGCTGTTTTTT. Translated: CASSWGGELFF.

This chain uses TRBV20-1 with TRBJ2-2; D is perhaps TRBD2 (6 bases). V lost 3 bases and J lost 0, with 14 bases in between. CDR1 is DFQATT and CDR2 is SNEGSKA in the germline V gene (reference sequence). The CDR3 consists of 16 residues. The CDR3 spells CSARTGTGANTGELFF. The CDR3 nucleotides are TGCAGTGCTAGGACCGGGACTGGCGCGAACACCGGGGAGCTGTTTTTT.

This chain links TRBV7-3 with TRBJ1-1; D is possibly TRBD1 (6 bases). The CDR3 totals 14 residues. Germline CDR1 SGHTA, CDR2 FQGTGA. V was cut by 2 bases and J by 0 bases, with 7 bases left in between. CDR3: CASSLGTLNTEAFF. The CDR3 coding sequence is TGTGCCAGCAGCTTAGGGACATTGAACACTGAAGCTTTCTTT. The full variable domain, in which reference TRBV7-3 and TRBJ1-1 provide the parts outside the CDR3, is GAGVSQTPSNKVTEKGKYVELRCDPISGHTALYWYRQSLGQGPEFLIYFQGTGAADDSGLPNDRFFAVRPEGSVSTLKIQRTERGDSAVYLCASSLGTLNTEAFFGQGTRLTVV.

This clonotype was seen a handful of times. The chain recombines TRBV7-2 with TRBJ2-1; D remains ambiguous. There are 15 residues in the CDR3. CDR1 and CDR2 (germline): SGHTA, FQGNSA. V was cut by 2 bases and J by 1 base, with 9 bases left in between. CDR3 protein: CASSLPPGSYNEQFF. The CDR3 DNA is TGTGCCAGCAGCTTACCCCCCGGATCCTACAATGAGCAGTTCTTC. The variable domain in full, with the rest retrieved from reference TRBV7-2 and TRBJ2-1, is GAGVSQSPSNKVTEKGKDVELRCDPISGHTALYWYRQSLGQGLEFLIYFQGNSAPDKSGLPSDRFSAERTGGSVSTLTIQRTQQEDSAVYLCASSLPPGSYNEQFFGPGTRLTVL.

The chain couples TRBV7-3 to TRBJ2-2; 9 bases agree with TRBD2. The germline V gene has CDR1 SGHTA and CDR2 FQGTGA. This CDR3 contains 15 residues. V was pared by 4 bases and J by 4 bases, with 4 bases of the junction left unmatched. CDR3 coding DNA: TGTGCCAGCAGCTATAGCGGGGGACCCACCGGGGAGCTGTTTTTT. Amino acid sequence: CASSYSGGPTGELFF.

The chain is built from TRBV5-1 and TRBJ1-2; a possible D gene is TRBD1 (5 bases). The length of the CDR3 is 12 residues. Germline CDR1 reads SGHRS; CDR2 reads YFSETQ. V dropped 9 bases and J dropped 3 bases, with 12 bases sitting between them. In DNA, the CDR3 is TGCGCCACTAGGGACGTCGACTATGGCTACACCTTC. Its protein product is CATRDVDYGYTF.

The chain recombines TRBV7-8 with TRBJ2-6, with D possibly TRBD1 on 6 matching bases. With 11 bases removed from V and 4 bases from J, the gap between germline ends came to 15 bases. Germline CDR1 reads SGHVS; CDR2 reads FQNEAQ. CDR3 size: 14 residues. The DNA of the CDR3 is TGTGCCGGGGGCGCAGGACCCGGGGCCAACGTCCTGACTTTC. The encoded protein is CAGGAGPGANVLTF.

V usage is TRBV5-6 and J usage is TRBJ2-7; a weak D match, TRBD1 (5 bases). CDR1 is SGHDT, CDR2 YYEEEE, per germline. Trimming pared 1 base from V and 0 bases from J, leaving 11 bases between. The CDR3 sequence is 15 residues long. CDR3 residues: CASSLWQGSSYEQYV. The CDR3 DNA follows: TGTGCCAGCAGCTTGTGGCAGGGCAGCTCCTACGAGCAGTACGTC.

This clonotype was seen only a few times. This chain connects TRBV6-7 to TRBJ1-1; D possibly corresponds to TRBD1 (5 bases). TRBV6-7 counts as an open reading frame of uncertain function. Trimming removed 7 bases at V and 9 bases at J, with 24 bases between. The CDR3 extends over 15 amino acids. CDR3 residues: CASKGAKARPSKAFF. The DNA for the CDR3 is TGTGCCAGCAAAGGGGCCAAGGCCCGCCCTAGCAAAGCTTTCTTT.

V and J are TRBV12-3 or TRBV12-4 and TRBJ2-5; TRBD1 is a possible D gene (5 bases). V dropped 8 bases and J dropped 5 bases, with 15 bases sitting between them. The CDR3 is 13 amino acids. CDR3 sequence reads: CASRNRIRETQYF. As DNA, the CDR3 is TGTGCCAGCCGAAACAGGATACGGGAGACCCAGTACTTC.